This TCR beta chain was identified during a study of cytomegalovirus exposure and HLA in healthy donors. In the study overall: A preliminary data release comprised about 85 million unique TCRs obtained from HLA-typed donors. The Caucasian-associated ancestry cluster held 65% to 90% of 300 to 500 genotyped donors. Study results and caveats: The listing of roughly 160 TCR beta chains classed them as cytomegalovirus-associated.

As regards this clone: Antigen unknown.

Trimming took 5 bases from V and 3 from J; bases not matched to a gene: 6. The germline V gene encodes CDR1 MDHEN and CDR2 SYDVKM. The CDR3 consists of 14 residues. Researchers ran the PCR with 60 Vbeta and 13 Jbeta primers. Only in-frame clones appear in the TCRdb table, and some are missing; sequencing was by immunoSEQ multiplex PCR. The profile shows about 37,000 clones, 82% of them singletons. The chain is built from TRBV28 and TRBJ2-7; 8 nucleotides agree with TRBD2. This sequence was found in a woman aged 18-29 years in good health and CMV-seropositive. Sequencing was performed on PBMCs. CDR3 coding DNA: TGTGCCAGCAGTATAACCGCGGGGGGCTACGAGCAGTACTTC. Translated: CASSITAGGYEQYF. Filled out from reference TRBV28 and TRBJ2-7, the complete variable domain reads DVKVTQSSRYLVKRTGEKVFLECVQDMDHENMFWYRQDPGLGLRLIYFSYDVKMKEKGDIPEGYSVSREKKERFSLILESASTNQTSMYLCASSITAGGYEQYFGPGTRLTVT.